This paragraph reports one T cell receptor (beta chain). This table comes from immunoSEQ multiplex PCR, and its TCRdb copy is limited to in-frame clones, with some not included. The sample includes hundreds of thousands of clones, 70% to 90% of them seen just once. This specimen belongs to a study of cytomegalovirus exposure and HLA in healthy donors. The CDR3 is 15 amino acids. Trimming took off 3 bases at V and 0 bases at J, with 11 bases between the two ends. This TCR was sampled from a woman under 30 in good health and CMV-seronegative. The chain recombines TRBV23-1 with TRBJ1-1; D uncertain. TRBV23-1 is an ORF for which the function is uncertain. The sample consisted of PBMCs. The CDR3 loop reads CASSHPLPVNTEAFF. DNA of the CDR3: TGCGCCAGCAGTCATCCCCTCCCAGTGAACACTGAAGCTTTCTTT.